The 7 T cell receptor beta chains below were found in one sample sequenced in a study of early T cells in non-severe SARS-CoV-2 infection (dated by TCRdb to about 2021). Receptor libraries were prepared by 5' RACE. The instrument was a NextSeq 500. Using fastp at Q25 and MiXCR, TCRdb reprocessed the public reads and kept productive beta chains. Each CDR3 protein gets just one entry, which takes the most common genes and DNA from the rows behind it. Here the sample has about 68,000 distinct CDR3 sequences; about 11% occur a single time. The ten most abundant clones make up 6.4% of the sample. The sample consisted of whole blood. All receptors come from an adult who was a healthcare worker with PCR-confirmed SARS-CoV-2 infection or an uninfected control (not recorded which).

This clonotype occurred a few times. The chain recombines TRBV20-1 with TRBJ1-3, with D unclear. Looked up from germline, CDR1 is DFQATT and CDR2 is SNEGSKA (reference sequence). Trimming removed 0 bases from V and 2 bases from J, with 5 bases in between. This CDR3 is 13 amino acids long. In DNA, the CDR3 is TGCAGTGCTAGAGATATTACTGGAAACACCATATATTTT. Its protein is CSARDITGNTIYF.

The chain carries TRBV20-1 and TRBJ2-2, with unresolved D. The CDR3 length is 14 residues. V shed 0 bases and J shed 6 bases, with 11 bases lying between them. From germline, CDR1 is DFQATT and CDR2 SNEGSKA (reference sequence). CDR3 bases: TGCAGTGCTAGAGATTCCCTGGGTCCCGGGGAGCTGTTTTTT. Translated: CSARDSLGPGELFF.

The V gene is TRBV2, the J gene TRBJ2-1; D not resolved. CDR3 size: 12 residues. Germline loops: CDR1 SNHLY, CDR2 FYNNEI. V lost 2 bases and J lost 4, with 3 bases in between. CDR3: CASSEQYNEQFF. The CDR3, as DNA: TGTGCCAGCAGTGAACAATACAATGAGCAGTTCTTC. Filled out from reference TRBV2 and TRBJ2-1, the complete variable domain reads EPEVTQTPSHQVTQMGQEVILRCVPISNHLYFYWYRQILGQKVEFLVSFYNNEISEKSEIFDDQFSVERPDGSNFTLKIRSTKLEDSAMYFCASSEQYNEQFFGPGTRLTVL.

This CDR3 is CSAIRLAGSVYEQYF. DNA for the CDR3: TGCAGTGCTATCAGACTAGCGGGCTCCGTCTACGAGCAGTACTTC. The chain joins TRBV20-1 to TRBJ2-7; 10 bases fit TRBD2. The CDR3 extends over 15 amino acids. Per the germline V gene, CDR1 is DFQATT and CDR2 is SNEGSKA (reference sequence). The junction had 9 bases not matched to a gene; V was cut back by 4 bases and J by 3 bases.

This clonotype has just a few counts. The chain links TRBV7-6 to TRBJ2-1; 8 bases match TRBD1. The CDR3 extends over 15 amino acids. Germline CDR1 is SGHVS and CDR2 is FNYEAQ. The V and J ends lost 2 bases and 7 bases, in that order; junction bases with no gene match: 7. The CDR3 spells CASSLWQGAGNEQFF. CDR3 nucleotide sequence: TGTGCCAGCAGCTTATGGCAGGGGGCTGGGAATGAGCAGTTCTTC. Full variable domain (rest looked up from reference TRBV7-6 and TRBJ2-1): GAGVSQSPRYKVTKRGQDVALRCDPISGHVSLYWYRQALGQGPEFLTYFNYEAQQDKSGLPNDRFSAERPEGSISTLTIQRTEQRDSAMYRCASSLWQGAGNEQFFGPGTRLTVL.

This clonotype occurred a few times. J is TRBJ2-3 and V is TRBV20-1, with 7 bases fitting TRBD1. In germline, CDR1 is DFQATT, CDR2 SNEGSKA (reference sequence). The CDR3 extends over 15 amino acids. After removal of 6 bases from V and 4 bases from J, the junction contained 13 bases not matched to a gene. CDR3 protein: CSARQGMGDADTQYF. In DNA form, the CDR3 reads TGCAGTGCCCGACAGGGAATGGGAGATGCAGATACGCAGTATTTT.

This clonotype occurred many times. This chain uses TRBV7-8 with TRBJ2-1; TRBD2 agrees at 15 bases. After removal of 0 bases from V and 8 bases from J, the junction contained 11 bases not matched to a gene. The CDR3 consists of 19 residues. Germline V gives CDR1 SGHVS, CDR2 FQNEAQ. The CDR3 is CASSLAGLAGGPSDHEQFF. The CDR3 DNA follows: TGTGCCAGCAGCTTAGCCGGACTAGCGGGAGGGCCGTCCGACCATGAGCAGTTCTTC.